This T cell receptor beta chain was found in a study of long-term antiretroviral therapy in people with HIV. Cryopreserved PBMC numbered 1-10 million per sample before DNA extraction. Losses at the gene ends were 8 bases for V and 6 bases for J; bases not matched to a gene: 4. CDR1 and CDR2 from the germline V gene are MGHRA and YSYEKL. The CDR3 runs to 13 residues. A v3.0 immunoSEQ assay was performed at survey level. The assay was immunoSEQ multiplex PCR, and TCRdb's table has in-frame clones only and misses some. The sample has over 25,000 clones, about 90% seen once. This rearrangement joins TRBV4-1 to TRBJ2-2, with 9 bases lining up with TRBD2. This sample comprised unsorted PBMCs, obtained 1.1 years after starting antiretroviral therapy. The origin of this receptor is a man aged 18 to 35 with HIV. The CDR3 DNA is TGCGCCAGCGCGAAGCGGGGGGCCGGGGAGCTGTTTTTT. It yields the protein CASAKRGAGELFF.